This TCR beta chain came from a study of identifying expanded T cells in peripheral blood. Whole-study findings and limits: Variance in clone template counts between roughly 2-week samples significantly increased with total template count across all healthy donors. Around 1.2 clones differed between technical replicates, versus around 15 and 19 over time.

Healthy donors had no documented immune events, such as infections, while sampled. About this clone itself: Its specificity is not known.

The assay was immunoSEQ multiplex PCR, and TCRdb's table has in-frame clones only and misses some. The sample carries around 100,000 clones, around 88% recorded once. The sequence was obtained from a person aged 18-69 years in good health. The sequenced sample was blood.

The CDR3 nucleotides read TGTGCCAGCAGCCAAGGCGGGGGCCCTGAAGCTTTCTTT. Protein: CASSQGGGPEAFF. The rearrangement uses TRBV4-2 and TRBJ1-1; D is perhaps TRBD1 (6 bases). Germline V gene lookup returns CDR1 LGHNA and CDR2 YNFKEQ. This CDR3 has 13 residues. Trimming removed 1 base from V and 6 bases from J, with 9 bases in between.